This T cell receptor beta chain was sequenced for a study of T-cell reconstitution after alpha-beta-depleted transplantation in children. Points from the study as a whole: T cells produced anew were the main source of T-cell counts and diversity one year after transplant. There were some patients whose high TCRbeta diversity at day 60 came from surviving recipient T cells and thymic progenitors. In patients about two months after transplant, alpha-beta T cells reportedly arose from several hundred expanded graft clones.

Germline trimming cut 1 base from V and 6 bases from J; bases unmatched to any gene: 4. The CDR3 contains 15 residues. Germline V gene sequence: CDR1 SGHTA, CDR2 FQGNSA. As regards this clonotype: Its target is not known.

Unique molecular identifiers were used in preparing the TCRbeta library. TCRdb itself ran the PCR reads through MiXCR, one entry per CDR3 protein. Of about 500,000 distinct CDR3 sequences listed, over 10% are singletons. This clonotype was sampled from a female patient aged 2-15 years who had a stem cell transplant for aplastic anemia, so the T cells may come from the graft donor. Sample: PBMCs, mostly from graft donor cells, taken 180 days after TCRalphabeta/CD19-depleted stem cell transplant. V is TRBV7-2 and J is TRBJ1-2; 11 positions agree with TRBD1. The CDR3 region is CASSLEWDRGNGYTF. CDR3 nucleotide sequence: TGTGCCAGCAGCTTAGAGTGGGACAGGGGGAATGGCTACACCTTC.